The clone carrying this T cell receptor (beta chain) has a single count. What it recognizes is unknown. Deep TCR-beta sequencing used DNA from uncultured naive and memory CD4+ T cells. TCRdb's copy holds only in-frame clones and misses some; the assay was immunoSEQ multiplex PCR. The sample consists of about 38,000 clones, approximately 90% of them appearing once. The CDR3 runs to 11 residues. Between the trimmed V and J ends, which lost 5 bases and 7 bases, there was a span of 9 bases. From germline, CDR1 is MDHEN and CDR2 SYDVKM. This record comes from a study of CD4 T cells in relation to SARS-CoV-2 and coronaviruses. Study conclusions and caveats: Pre-pandemic and post-infection samples never came from the same donor. Memory recall responses, not primary responses primed in culture, are what the assay detects.

The rearrangement links TRBV28 to TRBJ2-7; D gene ambiguous. The sequenced sample consisted of memory CD4+ T cells from PBMCs. The clonotype originates from an adult with COVID-19. CDR3: CASSPLREQYF. The DNA of the CDR3 is TGTGCCAGCAGTCCCCTACGGGAGCAGTACTTC.